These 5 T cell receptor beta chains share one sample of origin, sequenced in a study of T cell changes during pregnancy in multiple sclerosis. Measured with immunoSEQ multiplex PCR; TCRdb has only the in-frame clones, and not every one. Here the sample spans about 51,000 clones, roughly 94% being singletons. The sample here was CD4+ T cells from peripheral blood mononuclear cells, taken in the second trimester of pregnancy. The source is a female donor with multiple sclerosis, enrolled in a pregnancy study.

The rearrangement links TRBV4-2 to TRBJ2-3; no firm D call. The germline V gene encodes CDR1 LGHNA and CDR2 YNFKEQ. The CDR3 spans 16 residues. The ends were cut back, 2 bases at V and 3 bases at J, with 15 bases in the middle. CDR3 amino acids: CASSQRLPTGTDTQYF. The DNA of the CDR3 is TGTGCCAGCAGCCAACGACTGCCCACCGGAACAGATACGCAGTATTTT.

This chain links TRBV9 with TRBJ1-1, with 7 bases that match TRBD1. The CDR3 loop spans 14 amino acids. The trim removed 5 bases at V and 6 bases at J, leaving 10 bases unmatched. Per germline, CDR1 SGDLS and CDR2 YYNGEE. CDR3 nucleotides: TGTGCCAGCAGTCCGCGACAGGGACGGGCTGAAGCTTTCTTT. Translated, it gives CASSPRQGRAEAFF.

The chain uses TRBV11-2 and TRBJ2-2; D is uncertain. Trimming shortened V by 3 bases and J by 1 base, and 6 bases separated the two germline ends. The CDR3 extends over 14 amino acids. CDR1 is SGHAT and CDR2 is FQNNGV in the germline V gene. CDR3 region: CASSFYRNTGELFF. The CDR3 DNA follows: TGTGCCAGCAGCTTTTACAGGAACACCGGGGAGCTGTTTTTT. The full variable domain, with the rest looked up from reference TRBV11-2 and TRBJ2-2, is EAGVAQSPRYKIIEKRQSVAFWCNPISGHATLYWYQQILGQGPKLLIQFQNNGVVDDSQLPKDRFSAERLKGVDSTLKIQPAKLEDSAVYLCASSFYRNTGELFFGEGSRLTVL.

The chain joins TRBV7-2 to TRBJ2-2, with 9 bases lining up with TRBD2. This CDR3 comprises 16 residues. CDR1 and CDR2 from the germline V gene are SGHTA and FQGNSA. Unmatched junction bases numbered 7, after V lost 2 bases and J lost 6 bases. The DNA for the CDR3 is TGTGCCAGCAGCTTACAAGGGACTAGCTCATCCGGGGAGCTGTTTTTT. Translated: CASSLQGTSSSGELFF.

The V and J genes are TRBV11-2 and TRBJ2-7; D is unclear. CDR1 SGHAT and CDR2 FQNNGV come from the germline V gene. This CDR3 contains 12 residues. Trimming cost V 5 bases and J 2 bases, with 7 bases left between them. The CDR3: CASSRQAYEQYF. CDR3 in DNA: TGTGCCAGCAGCCGACAAGCCTACGAGCAGTACTTC. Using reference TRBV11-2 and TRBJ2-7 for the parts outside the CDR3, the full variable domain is EAGVAQSPRYKIIEKRQSVAFWCNPISGHATLYWYQQILGQGPKLLIQFQNNGVVDDSQLPKDRFSAERLKGVDSTLKIQPAKLEDSAVYLCASSRQAYEQYFGPGTRLTVT.